This record looks at one TCR beta chain sequence and its context. Its specificity is unknown. TCRdb ran MiXCR on the 5' RACE reads and lists one entry per CDR3 protein. Here the sample spans fewer than 300,000 distinct CDR3 sequences, roughly 18% being singletons. The data derive from a study of T-cell memory formation after mild COVID-19. Study-wide findings and caveats: Certain responding clones were present in pre-infection memory, suggesting participation of cross-reactive memory. Clones shrinking from day 15 to 85 showed even CD4/CD8 mixes; later expanders tilted CD4+.

Trimming pared 0 bases from V and 5 bases from J, leaving 13 bases between. Germline values: CDR1 SGHAT, CDR2 FQNNGV. The CDR3 extends over 15 amino acids. Sequences were obtained from PBMCs or a T cell subset sorted from them (not recorded which). This chain uses TRBV11-2 with TRBJ2-5; D unresolved. The clonotype comes from a man aged 18 to 29 who had mild COVID-19 (a few samples of this study predate the infection). Cell type and time point are not known. The CDR3: CASSLDGSPIETQYF. CDR3 DNA sequence: TGTGCCAGCAGCTTAGATGGGTCACCAATTGAGACCCAGTACTTC.